A selection of T cell receptor beta chains follows, all from one sample in a study of cytomegalovirus exposure and HLA in healthy donors. Clones were read by immunoSEQ multiplex PCR, and TCRdb kept only the in-frame ones, dropping some. The sample records some 60,000 clones, about 81% being singletons. Material for sequencing was PBMCs. The receptor set was obtained from a woman aged 25 to 39 in good health and CMV-seronegative. Each CDR3 is given with its conserved first and last residue. The D gene is left open where the match is weak. Rows may omit the clone size; those that give it use once, few, many or a size class.

clone_size: NA
j_call: TRBJ2-1
d_call: TRBD2
v_call: TRBV5-1
cdr3_nt: TGCGCCAGCAGCAGGACTAGCGGGAGGGCCCCCAATGAGCAGTTCTTC
cdr3_aa: CASSRTSGRAPNEQFF

clone_size: NA
j_call: TRBJ2-5
d_call: NA
v_call: TRBV9
cdr3_nt: TGTGCCAGCAGTGAGTCGGCGGGGCTCGGGTCAAAGGAGACCCAGTACTTC
cdr3_aa: CASSESAGLGSKETQYF

clone_size: NA
j_call: TRBJ1-2
d_call: NA
v_call: TRBV7-9
cdr3_nt: TGTGCCAGCAGCACCTACAGGGAGATCGTCTATGGCTACCCCTTC
cdr3_aa: CASSTYREIVYGYPF

clone_size: once
j_call: TRBJ1-5
d_call: NA
v_call: TRBV6-1
cdr3_nt: TGTGCCAGCAGCACAGGGTATCAGCCCCAGCATTTT
cdr3_aa: CASSTGYQPQHF

clone_size: NA
j_call: TRBJ2-7
d_call: NA
v_call: TRBV2
cdr3_nt: TGTGCCAGCAGCTCCCGGAGGGAGTACTTC
cdr3_aa: CASSSRREYF

clone_size: NA
j_call: TRBJ2-2
d_call: NA
v_call: TRBV10-1
cdr3_nt: TGCGCCAGCAGTGCCCGGGGGACCGGGGAGCTGTTTTTT
cdr3_aa: CASSARGTGELFF

clone_size: NA
j_call: TRBJ2-3
d_call: TRBD1
v_call: TRBV11-2
cdr3_nt: TGTGCCAGCAGCCGGACAGGGGTGGAAGATACGCAGTATTTT
cdr3_aa: CASSRTGVEDTQYF

clone_size: NA
j_call: TRBJ2-3
d_call: TRBD2
v_call: TRBV28
cdr3_nt: TGTGCCAGCAGTTCCCAACGGGGACTAGCGGGGGGGGATACGCAGTATTTT
cdr3_aa: CASSSQRGLAGGDTQYF

clone_size: NA
j_call: TRBJ2-1
d_call: TRBD2
v_call: TRBV5-8
cdr3_nt: TGTGCCAGCAGCTTGGCCCTAGCGGCAGTCTCCTACAATGAGCAGTTCTTC
cdr3_aa: CASSLALAAVSYNEQFF

clone_size: NA
j_call: TRBJ1-1
d_call: NA
v_call: TRBV27
cdr3_nt: TGTGCCAGCAGTTTAGCTGCTGCGGGCTACACTGAAGCTTTCTTT
cdr3_aa: CASSLAAAGYTEAFF

clone_size: NA
j_call: TRBJ1-2
d_call: NA
v_call: TRBV7-9
cdr3_nt: TGTGCCAGCATCCTAGGGGCTTTCTCGGGTGGCTACACCTTC
cdr3_aa: CASILGAFSGGYTF

clone_size: NA
j_call: TRBJ2-5
d_call: NA
v_call: TRBV6-1
cdr3_nt: TGTGCCAGCAGACCCGGGGTCCTCGGGGCCCAGTACTTC
cdr3_aa: CASRPGVLGAQYF

clone_size: NA
j_call: TRBJ2-7
d_call: TRBD2
v_call: TRBV28
cdr3_nt: TGTGCCAGCAGTTTATTGCCTAGCGGCTACGAGCAGTACTTC
cdr3_aa: CASSLLPSGYEQYF

clone_size: NA
j_call: TRBJ2-3
d_call: NA
v_call: TRBV30
cdr3_nt: TGTGCCTGGAGTGTTCGGAGCACAGATACGCAGTATTTT
cdr3_aa: CAWSVRSTDTQYF

clone_size: NA
j_call: TRBJ2-3
d_call: TRBD2
v_call: TRBV5-1
cdr3_nt: TGCGCCAGCAGCTTAACTAGCGTTAGAGGTGTAGATACGCAGTATTTT
cdr3_aa: CASSLTSVRGVDTQYF

clone_size: NA
j_call: TRBJ1-1
d_call: NA
v_call: TRBV25-1
cdr3_nt: TGTGCCAGCAGTGAGGCAGGGGACACTGAAGCTTTCTTT
cdr3_aa: CASSEAGDTEAFF

clone_size: NA
j_call: TRBJ2-1
d_call: NA
v_call: TRBV7-2
cdr3_nt: TGTGCCAGCAGACAACACGCTAATGAGCAGTTCTTC
cdr3_aa: CASRQHANEQFF

clone_size: NA
j_call: TRBJ1-1
d_call: TRBD1
v_call: TRBV5-1
cdr3_nt: TGCGCCAGCAGCTCCCGGGGGACAGGGTTCACTGAAGCTTTCTTT
cdr3_aa: CASSSRGTGFTEAFF

clone_size: NA
j_call: TRBJ2-3
d_call: NA
v_call: TRBV2
cdr3_nt: TGTGCCAGCAGCAAAGGAGGGCAGGGAATCACAGATACGCAGTATTTT
cdr3_aa: CASSKGGQGITDTQYF

clone_size: NA
j_call: TRBJ1-1
d_call: NA
v_call: TRBV30
cdr3_nt: TGTGCCTGGGGAGGACAGATCACTGAAGCTTTCTTT
cdr3_aa: CAWGGQITEAFF

clone_size: few
j_call: TRBJ2-3
d_call: TRBD2
v_call: TRBV7-7
cdr3_nt: TGTGCTAGCAGCCCCGGACTAGGTAGCCCAGATACGCAGTATTTT
cdr3_aa: CASSPGLGSPDTQYF

clone_size: NA
j_call: TRBJ1-2
d_call: NA
v_call: TRBV7-2
cdr3_nt: TGTGCCAGCAGCTTCCCTGGCCCCCGCGGCTACACCTTC
cdr3_aa: CASSFPGPRGYTF

clone_size: NA
j_call: TRBJ2-3
d_call: TRBD2
v_call: TRBV10-1
cdr3_nt: TGCGCCAGCAGACGGGCTAGCGGGAGTAGGGTAAATTTT
cdr3_aa: CASRRASGSRVNF

clone_size: NA
j_call: TRBJ2-5
d_call: NA
v_call: TRBV5-1
cdr3_nt: TGCGCCAGCAGCTGGCGGGCAGGCCAAGAGACCCAGTACTTC
cdr3_aa: CASSWRAGQETQYF